This T cell receptor beta chain was identified during a study of blood T cells in healthy people across ages. Study results and limitations: Getting older went along with TCR beta diversity per million T cells dropping roughly linearly.

The authors ran a second PCR of roughly 7 to 11 cycles using a sample-barcoded 5' primer and a J-beta primer mix. TCRdb called the 5' RACE reads again in MiXCR, with one record for every CDR3 protein. Among roughly 930,000 distinct CDR3 sequences listed, around 46% were seen once. Per the germline V gene, CDR1 is SNHLY and CDR2 is FYNNEI. The CDR3 loop spans 15 amino acids. The ends lost 6 bases at V and 5 bases at J; junction bases unmatched: 8. A remark on this clonotype: The antigen remains unidentified.

Sequenced: blood. The clonotype originates from a man aged 25 to 40 in good health. The rearrangement uses TRBV2 and TRBJ2-2; TRBD2 agrees at 8 bases. The CDR3 DNA reads TGTGCCAGCAGGAAACTGGTAGCGGGGACCGGGGAGCTGTTTTTT. Translation gives CASRKLVAGTGELFF. The full variable domain, rest sourced from reference TRBV2 and TRBJ2-2, is EPEVTQTPSHQVTQMGQEVILRCVPISNHLYFYWYRQILGQKVEFLVSFYNNEISEKSEIFDDQFSVERPDGSNFTLKIRSTKLEDSAMYFCASRKLVAGTGELFFGEGSRLTVL.